This T cell receptor beta chain is drawn from a study of cytomegalovirus exposure and HLA in healthy donors. Whole-study findings and limits: The authors listed approximately 150 TCR beta chains as cytomegalovirus-associated. 16,951 TCR beta sequences were associated with HLA alleles at 0.05 false discovery rate in a later analysis.

Comments on this clone: The antigen is unknown.

The PCR employed 60 Vbeta primers together with 13 Jbeta primers. Method: immunoSEQ multiplex PCR; TCRdb's copy keeps in-frame clones and lacks some. The sample comprises around 130,000 clones, around 72% of which are singletons, and approximately 2.9% rests with the top ten. Trimming left V 3 bases short and J 1 base short, with 14 bases between. In germline, CDR1 is SGHRS, CDR2 YFSETQ. This CDR3 has 15 residues. The clonotype originates from a human donor in good health. Material for sequencing was PBMCs. V gene TRBV5-1 combines with J gene TRBJ2-7; TRBD1 might be the D (7 bases). The CDR3, as DNA: TGCGCCAGCAGCTCTGCGGGACAGCAGTCCTACGAGCAGTACTTC. This sequence encodes CASSSAGQQSYEQYF.